This T cell receptor (beta chain) is drawn from a study of cytomegalovirus exposure and HLA in healthy donors. Study details: In an earlier analysis, approximately 120 million unique TCR beta sequences were found from about 190 million T cells. Study-level points and caveats: In a later analysis, TCR beta V- and J-gene trimming was associated with a missense DCLRE1C variant.

The PCR ran on 60 Vbeta and 13 Jbeta primers. Clones were read by immunoSEQ multiplex PCR, and TCRdb kept only the in-frame ones, dropping some. This table holds over 150,000 clones, 65% to 85% found once. The germline gives CDR1 SGHVS, CDR2 FQNEAQ. This CDR3 comprises 15 residues. Trimming shortened V by 1 base and J by 5 bases, and 14 bases separated the two germline ends. A note on this clone: Antigen specificity is unknown.

The sample comprised PBMCs. The receptor was isolated from a boy between 2 and 10 years old in good health and CMV-seronegative. The chain is built from TRBV7-8 and TRBJ1-2; maybe TRBD1 (5 bases). DNA for the CDR3: TGTGCCAGCAGCTTAGTTGTCGGGGGAGTTTATGGCTACACCTTC. Translation: CASSLVVGGVYGYTF. Supplemented by reference TRBV7-8 and TRBJ1-2, the full variable domain reads GAGVSQSPRYKVAKRGQDVALRCDPISGHVSLFWYQQALGQGPEFLTYFQNEAQLDKSGLPSDRFFAERPEGSVSTLKIQRTQQEDSAVYLCASSLVVGGVYGYTFGSGTRLTVV.